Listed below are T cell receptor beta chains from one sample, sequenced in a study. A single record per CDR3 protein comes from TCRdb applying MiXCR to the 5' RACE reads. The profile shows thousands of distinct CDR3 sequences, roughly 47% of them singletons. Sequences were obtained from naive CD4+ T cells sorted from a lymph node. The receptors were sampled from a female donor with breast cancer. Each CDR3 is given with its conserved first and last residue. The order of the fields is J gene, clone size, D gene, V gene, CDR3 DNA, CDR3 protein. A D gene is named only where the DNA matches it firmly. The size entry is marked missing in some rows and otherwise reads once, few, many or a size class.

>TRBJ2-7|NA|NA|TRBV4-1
TGCGCCAGCAGCCAAGGAGTTCTCTACGAGCAGTACTTC
CASSQGVLYEQYF
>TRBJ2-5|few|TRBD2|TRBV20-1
TGCAGTGCTAGAGATCCGGGGGGGGGCCAAGAGACCCAGTACTTC
CSARDPGGGQETQYF
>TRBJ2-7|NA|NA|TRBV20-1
TGCAGTGCTAGAGATCATGAGGGGACGGAGCAGTACTTC
CSARDHEGTEQYF
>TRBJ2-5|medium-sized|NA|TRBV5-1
TGCGCCAGCAGCTCCGGGACTGGTAAAGAGACCCAGTACTTC
CASSSGTGKETQYF
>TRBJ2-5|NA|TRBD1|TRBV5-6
TGTGCCAGCAGCTGGACAGGGTCAGAGACCCAGTACTTC
CASSWTGSETQYF
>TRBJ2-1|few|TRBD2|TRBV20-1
TGCAGTGCGGCCGGGACTAGACAGTTGAATGAGCAGTTCTTC
CSAAGTRQLNEQFF
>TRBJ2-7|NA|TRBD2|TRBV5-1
TGCGCCAGCAGCCGAAGCGGGGAGCCCGAGCAGTACTTC
CASSRSGEPEQYF
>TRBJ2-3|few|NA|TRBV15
TGTGCCACCAGCAGAGATAAGGATACGCAGTATTTT
CATSRDKDTQYF
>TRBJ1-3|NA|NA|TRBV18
TGTTCCAGCTCACCCTCGGACGGCCGCTCTGGAAACACCATATATTTT
CSSSPSDGRSGNTIYF
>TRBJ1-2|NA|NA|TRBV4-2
TGTGCCAGCAGCTATTCGAGGGGGAACTATGGCTACGCCTTC
CASSYSRGNYGYAF
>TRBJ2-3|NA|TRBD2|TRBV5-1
TGCGCCAGCAGCGGTGGGACTAGCCGTCGCACAGATACGCAGTATTTT
CASSGGTSRRTDTQYF
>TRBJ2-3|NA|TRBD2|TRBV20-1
TGCAGTGCTAGAGACCAAGACAGCGGGGGGGGAGATACGCAGTATTTT
CSARDQDSGGGDTQYF
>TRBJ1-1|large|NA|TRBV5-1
TGCGCCAGCGCCCGGGAGGGGAGGGGGAGTAACACTGAAGCTTTCTTT
CASAREGRGSNTEAFF
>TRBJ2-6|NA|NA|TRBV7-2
TGTGCCAGCAGCTTTAGCTCTGGGGCCAACGTCCTGACTTTC
CASSFSSGANVLTF
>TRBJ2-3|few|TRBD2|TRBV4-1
TGCGCCAGCAGCTCAAGGACTAGCGGGGGTCTAACCACAGATACGCAGTATTTT
CASSSRTSGGLTTDTQYF
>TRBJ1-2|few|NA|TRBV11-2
TGTGCCAGCAGCTTAGGACCAGGGAGTGGCTACACCTTC
CASSLGPGSGYTF
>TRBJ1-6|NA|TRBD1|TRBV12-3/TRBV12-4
TGTGCCAGCAGTTTAGAACAGGGGCTCCATAATTCACCCCTCCACTTT
CASSLEQGLHNSPLHF
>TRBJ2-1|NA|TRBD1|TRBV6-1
TGTGTCAGCACCCGACAGGGTTACAATGAGCAGTTCTTC
CVSTRQGYNEQFF
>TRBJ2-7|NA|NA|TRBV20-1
TGCAGTGCTAGTGGGACCAACTCCTACGAGCAGTACTTC
CSASGTNSYEQYF
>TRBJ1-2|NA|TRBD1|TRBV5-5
TGTGCCAGCAGCTCCGGGACAGGGAACAACTATGGCTACACCTTC
CASSSGTGNNYGYTF
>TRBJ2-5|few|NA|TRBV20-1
TGCAGTGCTAGAGATCACGAGACCCAGTACTTC
CSARDHETQYF
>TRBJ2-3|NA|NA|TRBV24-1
TGTGCCACCAGTGATCTCCGGCGGGGCACAGATACGCAGTATTTT
CATSDLRRGTDTQYF
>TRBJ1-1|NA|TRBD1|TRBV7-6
TGTGCCAGCAGCTTTGTAGGGGGCGCCGACACTGAAGCTTTCTTT
CASSFVGGADTEAFF
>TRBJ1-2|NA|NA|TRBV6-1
TGTGCCAGCAGTGTGCTTCCGGGACGGGGTAACTATGGCTACACCTTC
CASSVLPGRGNYGYTF
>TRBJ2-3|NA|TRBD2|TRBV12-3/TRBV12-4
TGTGCCAGCAGTTCCGGACTAGCGGTGGATACGCAGTATTTT
CASSSGLAVDTQYF
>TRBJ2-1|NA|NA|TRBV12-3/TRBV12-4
TGTGCCAGCGGGGGACCCCAATCCCGGGTGAATGAGCAGTTCTTC
CASGGPQSRVNEQFF
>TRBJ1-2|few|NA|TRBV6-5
TGTGCCAGCAGTTACTCTGGGCAGCTAATCTATGGCTACACCTTC
CASSYSGQLIYGYTF
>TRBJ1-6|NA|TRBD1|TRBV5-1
TGCGCCAGCAGCTTGATGGGACAGGGGGGTTCACCCCTCCACTTT
CASSLMGQGGSPLHF
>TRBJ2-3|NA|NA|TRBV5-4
TGTGCCAGCAGCTGGAGGGATACGCAGTATTTT
CASSWRDTQYF